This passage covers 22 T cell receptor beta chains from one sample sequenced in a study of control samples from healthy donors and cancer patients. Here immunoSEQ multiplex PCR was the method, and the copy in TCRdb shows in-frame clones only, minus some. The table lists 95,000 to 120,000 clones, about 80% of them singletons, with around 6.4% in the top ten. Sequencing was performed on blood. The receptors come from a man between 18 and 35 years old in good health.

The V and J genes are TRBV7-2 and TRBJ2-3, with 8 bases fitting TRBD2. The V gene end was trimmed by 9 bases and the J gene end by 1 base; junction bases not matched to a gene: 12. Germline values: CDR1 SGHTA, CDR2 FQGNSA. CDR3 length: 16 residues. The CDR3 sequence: CASGLATSGGTDTQYF. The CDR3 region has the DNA TGTGCCAGTGGACTAGCTACTAGCGGTGGCACAGATACGCAGTATTTT.

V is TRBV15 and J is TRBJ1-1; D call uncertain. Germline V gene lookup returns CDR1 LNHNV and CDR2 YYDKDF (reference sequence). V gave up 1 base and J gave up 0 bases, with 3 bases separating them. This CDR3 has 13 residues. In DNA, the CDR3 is TGTGCCACCAGCAGAGGGTTGAACACTGAAGCTTTCTTT. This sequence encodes CATSRGLNTEAFF.

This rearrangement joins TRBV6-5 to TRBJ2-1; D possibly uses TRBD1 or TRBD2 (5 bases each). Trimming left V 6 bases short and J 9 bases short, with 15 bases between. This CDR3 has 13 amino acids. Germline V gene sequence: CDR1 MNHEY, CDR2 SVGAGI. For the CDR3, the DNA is TGTGCCAGCAGCCAAAGTTGGGGGACTGAGCAGTTCTTC. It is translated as CASSQSWGTEQFF.

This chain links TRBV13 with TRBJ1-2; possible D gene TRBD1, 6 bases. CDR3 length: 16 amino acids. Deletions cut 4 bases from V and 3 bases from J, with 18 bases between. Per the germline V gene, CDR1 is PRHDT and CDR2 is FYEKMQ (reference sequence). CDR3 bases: TGTGCCAGCAGCTCCTTGGGGGACAAGGGGCACTATGGCTACACCTTC. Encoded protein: CASSSLGDKGHYGYTF.

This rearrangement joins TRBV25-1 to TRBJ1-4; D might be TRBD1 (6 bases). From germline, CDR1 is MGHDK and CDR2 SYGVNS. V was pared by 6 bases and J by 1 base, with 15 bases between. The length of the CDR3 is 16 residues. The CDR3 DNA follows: TGTGCCAGCAGCGCGGTAGAAGGGGGAACTAATGAAAAACTGTTTTTT. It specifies CASSAVEGGTNEKLFF.

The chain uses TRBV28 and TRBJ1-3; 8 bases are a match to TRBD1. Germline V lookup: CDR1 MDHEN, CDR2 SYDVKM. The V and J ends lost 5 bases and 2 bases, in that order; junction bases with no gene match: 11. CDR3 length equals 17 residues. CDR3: CASSHDRGSFAGNTIYF. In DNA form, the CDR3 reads TGTGCCAGCAGTCATGACAGGGGATCATTTGCTGGAAACACCATATATTTT.

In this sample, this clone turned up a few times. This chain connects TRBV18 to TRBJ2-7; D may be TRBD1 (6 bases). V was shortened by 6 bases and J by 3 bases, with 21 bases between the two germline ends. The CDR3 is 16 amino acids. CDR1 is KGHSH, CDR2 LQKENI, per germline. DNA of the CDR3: TGTGCCAGCTCCCTGGAGCAACAGGGCCCTCTCTACGAGCAGTACTTC. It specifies CASSLEQQGPLYEQYF.

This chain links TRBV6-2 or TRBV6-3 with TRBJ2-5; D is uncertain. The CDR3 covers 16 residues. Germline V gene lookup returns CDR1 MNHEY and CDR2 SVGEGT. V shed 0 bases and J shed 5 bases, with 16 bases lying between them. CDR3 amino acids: CASSYSLPIFDETQYF. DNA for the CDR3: TGTGCCAGCAGTTACTCGTTACCTATCTTTGATGAGACCCAGTACTTC.

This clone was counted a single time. CDR3 DNA sequence: TGTGCCAGCAGCCAAGTTGGCGCTTCGGGAGACTATGGCTACACCTTC. The encoded protein is CASSQVGASGDYGYTF. The rearrangement uses TRBV4-2 and TRBJ1-2, with D uncertain. This CDR3 contains 16 residues. The germline gives CDR1 LGHNA, CDR2 YNFKEQ. V shed 1 base and J shed 3 bases, with 15 bases lying between them.

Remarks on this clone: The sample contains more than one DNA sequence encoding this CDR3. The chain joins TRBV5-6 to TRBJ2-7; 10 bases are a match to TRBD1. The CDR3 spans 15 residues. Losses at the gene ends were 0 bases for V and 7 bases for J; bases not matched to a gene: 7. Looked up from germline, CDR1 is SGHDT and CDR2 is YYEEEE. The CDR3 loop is CASSLGQGALGEQYV. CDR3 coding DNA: TGTGCCAGCAGCTTGGGACAGGGGGCTCTGGGGGAGCAGTACGTC.

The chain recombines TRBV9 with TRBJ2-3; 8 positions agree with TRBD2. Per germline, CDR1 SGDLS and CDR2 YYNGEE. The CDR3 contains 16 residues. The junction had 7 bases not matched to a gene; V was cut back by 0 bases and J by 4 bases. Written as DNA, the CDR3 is TGTGCCAGCAGCGTAGCTTCCGGGGGGGGCCCAGATACGCAGTATTTT. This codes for CASSVASGGGPDTQYF.

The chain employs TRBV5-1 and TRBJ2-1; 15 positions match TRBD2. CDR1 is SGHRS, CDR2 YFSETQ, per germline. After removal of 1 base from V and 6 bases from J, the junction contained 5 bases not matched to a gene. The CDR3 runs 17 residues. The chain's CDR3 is CASSLPGLAGGSNEQFF. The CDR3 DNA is TGCGCCAGCAGCTTGCCGGGACTAGCGGGGGGCTCCAATGAGCAGTTCTTC.

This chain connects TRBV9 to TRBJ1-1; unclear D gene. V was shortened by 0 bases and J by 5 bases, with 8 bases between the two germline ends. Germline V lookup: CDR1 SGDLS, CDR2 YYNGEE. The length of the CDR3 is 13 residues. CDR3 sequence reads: CASSVALQTEAFF. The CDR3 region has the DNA TGTGCCAGCAGCGTAGCTTTACAGACTGAAGCTTTCTTT.

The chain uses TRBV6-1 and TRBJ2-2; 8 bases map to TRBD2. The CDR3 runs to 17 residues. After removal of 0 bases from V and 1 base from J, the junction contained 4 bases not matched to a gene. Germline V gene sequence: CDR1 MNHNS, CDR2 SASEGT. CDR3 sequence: CASSEAYAGGNTGELFF. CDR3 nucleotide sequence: TGTGCCAGCAGTGAAGCATACGCGGGGGGGAACACCGGGGAGCTGTTTTTT.

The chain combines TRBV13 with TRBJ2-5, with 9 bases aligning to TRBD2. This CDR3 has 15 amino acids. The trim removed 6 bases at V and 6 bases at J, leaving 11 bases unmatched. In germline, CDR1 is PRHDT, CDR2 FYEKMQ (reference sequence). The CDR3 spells CASREGGGATKTQYF. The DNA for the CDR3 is TGTGCCAGCAGAGAGGGCGGGGGGGCGACGAAGACCCAGTACTTC. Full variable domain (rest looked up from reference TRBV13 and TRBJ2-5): AAGVIQSPRHLIKEKRETATLKCYPIPRHDTVYWYQQGPGQDPQFLISFYEKMQSDKGSIPDRFSAQQFSDYHSELNMSSLELGDSALYFCASREGGGATKTQYFGPGTRLLVL.

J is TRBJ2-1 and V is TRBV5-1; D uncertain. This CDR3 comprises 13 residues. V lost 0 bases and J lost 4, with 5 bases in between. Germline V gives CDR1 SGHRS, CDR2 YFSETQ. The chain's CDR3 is CASSLGSYNEQFF. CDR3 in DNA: TGCGCCAGCAGCTTGGGATCTTACAATGAGCAGTTCTTC.

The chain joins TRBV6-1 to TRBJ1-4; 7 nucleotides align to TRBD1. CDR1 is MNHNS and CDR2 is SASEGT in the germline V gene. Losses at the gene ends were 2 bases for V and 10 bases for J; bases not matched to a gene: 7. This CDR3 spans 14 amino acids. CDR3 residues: CASSEPLDRAKLFF. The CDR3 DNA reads TGTGCCAGCAGTGAACCCCTCGACAGGGCAAAACTGTTTTTT.

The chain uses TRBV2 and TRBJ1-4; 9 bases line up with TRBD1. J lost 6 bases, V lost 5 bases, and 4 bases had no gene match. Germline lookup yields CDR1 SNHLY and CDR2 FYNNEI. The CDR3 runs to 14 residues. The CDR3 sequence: CASSPQGADEKLFF. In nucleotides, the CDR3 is TGTGCCAGCAGTCCACAGGGGGCAGATGAAAAACTGTTTTTT.

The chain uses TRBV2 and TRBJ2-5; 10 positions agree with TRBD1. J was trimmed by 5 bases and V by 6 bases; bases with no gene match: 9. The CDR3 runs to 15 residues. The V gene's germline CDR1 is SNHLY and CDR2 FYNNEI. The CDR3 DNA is TGTGCCAGCAGGGGCGGGGACAGGGGCATCGAGACCCAGTACTTC. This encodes CASRGGDRGIETQYF.

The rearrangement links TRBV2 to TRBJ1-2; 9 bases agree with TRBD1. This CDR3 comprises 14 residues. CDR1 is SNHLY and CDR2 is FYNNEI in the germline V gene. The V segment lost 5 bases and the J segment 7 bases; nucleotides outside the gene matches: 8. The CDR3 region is CASSLRDREGGYTF. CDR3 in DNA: TGTGCCAGCAGTCTACGGGACAGGGAGGGTGGCTACACCTTC.

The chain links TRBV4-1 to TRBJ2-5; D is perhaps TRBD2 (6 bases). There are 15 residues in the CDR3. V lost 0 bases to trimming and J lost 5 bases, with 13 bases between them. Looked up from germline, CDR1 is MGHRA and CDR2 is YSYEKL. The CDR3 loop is CASSQEIAAPETQYF. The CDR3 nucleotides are TGCGCCAGCAGCCAAGAGATAGCGGCCCCGGAGACCCAGTACTTC.

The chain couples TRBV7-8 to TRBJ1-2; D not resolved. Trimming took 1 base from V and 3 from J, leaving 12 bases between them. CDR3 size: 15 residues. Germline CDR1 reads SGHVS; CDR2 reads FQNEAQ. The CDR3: CASSLGVLTHYGYTF. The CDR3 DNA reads TGTGCCAGCAGCTTAGGGGTCTTAACACACTATGGCTACACCTTC.